The subject of this entry is one TCR beta chain. The protocol was immunoSEQ multiplex PCR, while the TCRdb copy is restricted to in-frame clones and leaves out a portion. The sample shows approximately 320,000 clones, over 65% of them seen only once. The authors divided CD4+ cells into CD45RA+ naive and CD45RA-negative memory subsets. The data stem from a study of shared clonotypes between healthy human individuals. In germline, CDR1 is GTSNPN, CDR2 SVGIG (reference sequence). Unmatched junction bases numbered 9, after V lost 0 bases and J lost 2 bases. CDR3 size: 16 residues. The sequence was collected from a young man in good health. The specimen was memory CD4+ T cells sorted from blood. The subset was: CD45RA-negative fraction. The rearrangement links TRBV30 to TRBJ2-5; 7 bases align to TRBD2. The DNA for the CDR3 is TGTGCCTGGAGTGTACCCCTAGCGGTATTACAAGAGACCCAGTACTTC. Residues: CAWSVPLAVLQETQYF.